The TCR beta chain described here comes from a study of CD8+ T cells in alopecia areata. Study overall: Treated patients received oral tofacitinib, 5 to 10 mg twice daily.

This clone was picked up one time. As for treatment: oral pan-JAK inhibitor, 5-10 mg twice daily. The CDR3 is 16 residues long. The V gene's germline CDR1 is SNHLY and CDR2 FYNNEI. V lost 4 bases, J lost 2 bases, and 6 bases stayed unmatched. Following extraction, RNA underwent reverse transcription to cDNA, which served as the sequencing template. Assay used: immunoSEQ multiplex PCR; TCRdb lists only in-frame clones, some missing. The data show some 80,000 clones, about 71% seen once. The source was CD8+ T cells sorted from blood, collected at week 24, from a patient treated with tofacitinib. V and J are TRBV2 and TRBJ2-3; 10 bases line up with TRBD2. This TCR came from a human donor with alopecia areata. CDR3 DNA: TGTGCCAGCAGTGTTGATACTAGCGGGAACACAGATACGCAGTATTTT. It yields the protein CASSVDTSGNTDTQYF.